This is a list of T cell receptor beta chains from one sample in a study of blood T cell repertoires in COVID-19. The repertoire was sequenced with immunoSEQ multiplex PCR; TCRdb's copy has only in-frame clones and lacks some. The data show approximately 150,000 clones, with 88% seen just once and roughly 2% held by the top ten. The sample consisted of peripheral blood. The origin of the receptors is a man aged 45-60 years who had recovered from COVID-19. CDR3s include the opening cysteine and the closing phenylalanine or tryptophan. A D gene is named only where the DNA matches it firmly. Size is stated for part of the rows, as once, few or many counts, or as a class when the clone is expanded.

TRBV5-1	NA	NA	TRBJ1-6	TGCGCCAGCAGCTTTAGAAGTGATTCACCCCTCCACTTT	CASSFRSDSPLHF
TRBV27	NA	TRBD1	TRBJ1-6	TGTGCCAGCAGTACCGGGACAGGTTTATCACCCCTCCACTTT	CASSTGTGLSPLHF
TRBV7-3	NA	TRBD1	TRBJ2-2	TGTGCCAGCAGCGCCGGGACAGCGAACACCGGGGAGCTGTTTTTT	CASSAGTANTGELFF
TRBV9	NA	TRBD2	TRBJ2-2	TGTGCCAGCAGCAAGAGAGCGGGGGGGAACACCGGGGAGCTGTTTTTT	CASSKRAGGNTGELFF
TRBV9	NA	NA	TRBJ2-7	TGTGCCAGCAGCGTAGCGGTAGCGGTGGACGAGCAGTACTTC	CASSVAVAVDEQYF
TRBV29-1	once	NA	TRBJ2-7	TGCAGCGTTGTCCAGGGGAAAGGGCAGTACTTC	CSVVQGKGQYF
TRBV6-2/TRBV6-3	NA	TRBD1	TRBJ1-5	TGTGCCAGCAGCGGGACAGGGGCGACCAATCAGCCCCAGCATTTT	CASSGTGATNQPQHF
TRBV30	NA	TRBD1	TRBJ2-7	TGTGCCTGGACCAGGGGGCGTCTGATCTACGAGCAGTACTTC	CAWTRGRLIYEQYF
TRBV18	NA	NA	TRBJ1-5	TGTGCCAGCTCACCGCGGGGGACGGATAATCAGCCCCAGCATTTT	CASSPRGTDNQPQHF
TRBV29-1	NA	NA	TRBJ1-3	TGCAGCGCCGCACTCTCTGGAAACACCATATATTTT	CSAALSGNTIYF
TRBV9	NA	NA	TRBJ1-1	TGTGCCAGCAGCCGGCGGCCGAACACTGAAGCTTTCTTT	CASSRRPNTEAFF